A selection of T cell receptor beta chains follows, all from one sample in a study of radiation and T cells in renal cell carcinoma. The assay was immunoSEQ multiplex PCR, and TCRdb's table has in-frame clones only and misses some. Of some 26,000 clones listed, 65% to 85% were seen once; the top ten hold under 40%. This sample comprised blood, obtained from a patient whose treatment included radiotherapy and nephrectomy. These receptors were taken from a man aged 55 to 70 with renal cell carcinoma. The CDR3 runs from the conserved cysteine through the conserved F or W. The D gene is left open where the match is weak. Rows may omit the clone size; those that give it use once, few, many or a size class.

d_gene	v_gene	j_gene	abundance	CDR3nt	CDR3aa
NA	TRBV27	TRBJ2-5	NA	TGTGCCAGCAGCGAGGGAGGTAGGGGAGAGACCCAGTACTTC	CASSEGGRGETQYF
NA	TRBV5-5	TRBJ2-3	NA	TGTGCCAGCAGCTTGGCCATCGGTTCCCTCCCCACAGATACGCAGTATTTT	CASSLAIGSLPTDTQYF
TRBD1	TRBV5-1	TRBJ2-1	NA	TGCGCCAGCAGCTTGGAGGTCCAGGGGGTAGGTGAGCAGTTCTTC	CASSLEVQGVGEQFF
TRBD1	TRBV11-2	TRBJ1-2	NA	TGTGCCAGCAGCTCCTATACAGGGGCCTCCGGTCGTGGTGGCTACACCTTC	CASSSYTGASGRGGYTF
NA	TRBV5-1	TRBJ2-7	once	TGCGCCAGCAGCTTGGAACCAGCCCGACAAATCCACGAGCAGTACTTC	CASSLEPARQIHEQYF
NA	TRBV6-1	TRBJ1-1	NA	TGTGCCAGCAGCGAAGGGGGGGTGAACACTGAAGCTTTCTTT	CASSEGGVNTEAFF
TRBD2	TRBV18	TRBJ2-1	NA	TGTGCCAGCTCACTCCTAGCGGGAGGCTTGGATGAGCAGTTCTTC	CASSLLAGGLDEQFF
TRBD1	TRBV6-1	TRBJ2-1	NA	TGTGCCAGCAGTCGACAGGGGGGCTACAATGAGCAGTTCTTC	CASSRQGGYNEQFF
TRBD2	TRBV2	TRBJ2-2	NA	TGTGCCAGCAGTGAATCAAGGTTTAGGTCTAGCGGGAGGGCACGCACCGGGGAGCTGTTTTTT	CASSESRFRSSGRARTGELFF
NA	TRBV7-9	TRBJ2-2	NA	TGTGCCAGCAGCTCCCGGGACCCCCCGCTGTTTTTT	CASSSRDPPLFF
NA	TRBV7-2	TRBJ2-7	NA	TGTGCCAGCAGCTCTGGAAGGGGCGAGCAGTACTTC	CASSSGRGEQYF
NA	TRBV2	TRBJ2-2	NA	TGTGCCAGCAGTGTTGTGGCGGGGAACACCGGGGAGCTGTTTTTT	CASSVVAGNTGELFF
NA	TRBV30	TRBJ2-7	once	TGTGCCTGGAGGCCCCGGGTCTTAAGCTCCTACGAGCAGTACTTC	CAWRPRVLSSYEQYF
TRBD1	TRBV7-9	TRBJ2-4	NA	TGTGCCAGCAGCCCGATCCCGACAGGGGTCTTAGCCAAAAACATTCAGTACTTC	CASSPIPTGVLAKNIQYF
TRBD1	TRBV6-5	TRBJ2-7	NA	TGTGCCAGCAGTTACTCACGGACAGGGACGAACGAGCAGTACTTC	CASSYSRTGTNEQYF
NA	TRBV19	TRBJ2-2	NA	TGTGCCAGTAGTGGGGCTAGTACTGGGGCCGGGGAGCTGTTTTTT	CASSGASTGAGELFF
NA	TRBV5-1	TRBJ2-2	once	TGCGCCAGCAGCTTTACAGGGAACACCGGGGAGCTGTTTTTT	CASSFTGNTGELFF
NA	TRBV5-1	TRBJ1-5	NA	TGCGCCAGCAGCTTGGGGTCATCACAGGGTCGGGAGCCCCAGCATTTT	CASSLGSSQGREPQHF
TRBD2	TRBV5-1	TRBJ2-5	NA	TGCGCCAGCAGCTCGGAGACTAGCGGGGAGGTGGCCCAGTACTTC	CASSSETSGEVAQYF
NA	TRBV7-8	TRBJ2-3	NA	TGTGCCAGCAGCTCAGCCCGACTCGGGGTTGACTATTTTAGAGCAGATACGCAGTATTTT	CASSSARLGVDYFRADTQYF
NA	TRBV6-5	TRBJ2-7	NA	TGTGCCAGCAGAACTAGACAGACCTTTAACTACGAGCAGTACTTC	CASRTRQTFNYEQYF
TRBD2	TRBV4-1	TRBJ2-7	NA	TGCGCCAGCAGCCAACTCGTGCTTTCGACTAGCGGAACCTACGAGCAGTACTTC	CASSQLVLSTSGTYEQYF
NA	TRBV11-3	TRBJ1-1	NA	TGTGCCAGCAGCCTCGACAGGCAGAACACTGAAGCTTTCTTT	CASSLDRQNTEAFF
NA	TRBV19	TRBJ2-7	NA	TGTGCCAGTAGTATTGGCCTAACCAGGGGATACGAGCAGTACTTC	CASSIGLTRGYEQYF
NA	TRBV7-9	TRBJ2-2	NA	TGTGCCAGCAGCGCAGGGGTGGACCCCGGGGAGCTGTTTTTT	CASSAGVDPGELFF
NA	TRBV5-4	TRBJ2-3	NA	TGTGCCAGCAGCTTGTCCTCCTTTCTGACTACACGGATAGGCACAGATACGCAGTATTTT	CASSLSSFLTTRIGTDTQYF
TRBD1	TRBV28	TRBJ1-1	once	TGTGCCAGCAGTTTGGGACAGGGCACTGAAGCTTTCTTT	CASSLGQGTEAFF
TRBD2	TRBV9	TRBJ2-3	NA	TGTGCCAGCAGCGTTAATCCGGGCGGGAGGGCAGATACGCAGTATTTT	CASSVNPGGRADTQYF
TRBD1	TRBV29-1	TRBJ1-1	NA	TGCAGCGGGGGACAGTCATCCAACACTGAAGCTTTCTTT	CSGGQSSNTEAFF
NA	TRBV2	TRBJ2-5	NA	TGTGCCAGCAGTGTAGACCTCTCGGGCCAGTACTTC	CASSVDLSGQYF
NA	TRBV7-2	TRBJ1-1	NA	TGTGCCAGCAGCTTGCTTCTAGGAGGGAACACTGAAGCTTTCTTT	CASSLLLGGNTEAFF
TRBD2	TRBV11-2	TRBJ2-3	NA	TGTGCCAGCAGCCCATTCGGACTAGCGGGAGCCATAGATACGCAGTATTTT	CASSPFGLAGAIDTQYF
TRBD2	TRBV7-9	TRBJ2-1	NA	TGTGCCAGCAGCCCCTTTAGCGGGAAGTACAATGAGCAGTTCTTC	CASSPFSGKYNEQFF
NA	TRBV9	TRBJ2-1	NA	TGTGCCAGCAGCTCCCGGGCCCGGGAGCAGTTCTTC	CASSSRAREQFF
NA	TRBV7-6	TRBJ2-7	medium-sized	TGTGCCAGCAGCTTACTCCCGCTAGCTGGCGGCTACGAGCAGTACTTC	CASSLLPLAGGYEQYF
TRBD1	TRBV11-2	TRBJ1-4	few	TGTGCCAGCAGCTCACAGGGGGCAAGTGAAAAACTGTTTTTT	CASSSQGASEKLFF
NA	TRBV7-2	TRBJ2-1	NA	TGTGCCAGCCACCGGGGCGGGATGTCAGAGCAGTTCTTC	CASHRGGMSEQFF
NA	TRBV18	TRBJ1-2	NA	TGTGCCAGCTCACCAGGGGTATCACCGTATCTTAGCTACACCTTC	CASSPGVSPYLSYTF
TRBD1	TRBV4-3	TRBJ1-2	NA	TGCGCCAGCAGCCAAGACCCAACAGGGGCCTATGGCTACACCTTC	CASSQDPTGAYGYTF
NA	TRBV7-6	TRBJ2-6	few	TGTGCCAGCAGCCAAAATCTCCCCTCTGGGGCCAACGTCCTGACTTTC	CASSQNLPSGANVLTF
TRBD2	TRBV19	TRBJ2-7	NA	TGTGCCAGTAGGCCTAGCGGGAGTGAGGGGGCCTACGAGCAGTACTTC	CASRPSGSEGAYEQYF
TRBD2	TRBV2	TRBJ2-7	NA	TGTGCCAGCAGTGAAGGCGGGGGAGTCGAGCAGTACTTC	CASSEGGGVEQYF